A single sample gave rise to the 22 T cell receptor beta chains below, sequenced in a study of control samples from healthy donors and cancer patients. The repertoire was sequenced with immunoSEQ multiplex PCR; TCRdb's copy has only in-frame clones and lacks some. The sample records approximately 100,000 clones, about 83% being singletons. Sequences were obtained from blood. Receptor source: a woman in her thirties or forties in good health.

This sequence joins TRBV6-1 and TRBJ2-3, with TRBD2 matching 10 bases. The CDR3 consists of 16 residues. Germline V CDR1 and CDR2: MNHNS, SASEGT. V was pared by 3 bases and J by 2 bases, with 5 bases of the junction left unmatched. CDR3: CASSELLAGYTDTQYF. In DNA, the CDR3 is TGTGCCAGCAGTGAGTTACTAGCGGGGTACACAGATACGCAGTATTTT.

This clone came up a few times. V usage is TRBV7-8 and J usage is TRBJ2-7; 7 bases match TRBD1. CDR3 size: 13 residues. The germline V gene encodes CDR1 SGHVS and CDR2 FQNEAQ. V shed 5 bases and J 3 bases; nucleotides not matched to a gene: 4. The CDR3 bases are TGTGCCAGCAGCCCCGGGACAGACTACGAGCAGTACTTC. Amino acids: CASSPGTDYEQYF.

This clone occurred once. The rearrangement uses TRBV18 and TRBJ2-7; D gene ambiguous. CDR1 KGHSH and CDR2 LQKENI come from the germline V gene. The CDR3 has 13 residues. The V end lost 5 bases, the J end lost 2 bases, and 10 bases lay between the germline ends. CDR3 in amino acids: CASSSQVAYEQYF. In nucleotides, the CDR3 is TGTGCCAGCTCATCTCAGGTTGCCTACGAGCAGTACTTC.

The chain combines TRBV19 with TRBJ1-1; tentatively, D is TRBD1 (5 bases). This CDR3 comprises 14 residues. Per germline, CDR1 LNHDA and CDR2 SQIVND (reference sequence). Trimming cost V 5 bases and J 0 bases, with 10 bases left between them. The CDR3 DNA reads as TGTGCCAGTAGTGGGGGACCGATGAACACTGAAGCTTTCTTT. The encoded protein is CASSGGPMNTEAFF. Using reference TRBV19 and TRBJ1-1 for the parts outside the CDR3, the full variable domain is DGGITQSPKYLFRKEGQNVTLSCEQNLNHDAMYWYRQDPGQGLRLIYYSQIVNDFQKGDIAEGYSVSREKKESFPLTVTSAQKNPTAFYLCASSGGPMNTEAFFGQGTRLTVV.

The V gene is TRBV7-2, the J gene TRBJ2-7, with D uncertain. The CDR3 is made up of 12 amino acids. CDR1 SGHTA and CDR2 FQGNSA come from the germline V gene. The V and J ends lost 3 bases and 4 bases respectively, with 7 bases between them. CDR3 sequence: CASSFDWYEQYF. In DNA form, the CDR3 reads TGTGCCAGCAGCTTCGACTGGTACGAGCAGTACTTC.

The V call is TRBV30, the J call TRBJ1-5; tentatively, D is TRBD1 (6 bases). V was clipped by 2 bases and J by 0 bases, with 11 bases between them. Germline V gene lookup returns CDR1 GTSNPN and CDR2 SVGIG (reference sequence). This CDR3 spans 15 amino acids. CDR3 nucleotides: TGTGCCTGGAGTACCGGGACAAATAGCAATCAGCCCCAGCATTTT. Encoded protein: CAWSTGTNSNQPQHF.

The chain carries TRBV7-9 and TRBJ2-3; 8 bases agree with TRBD1. Trimming took 11 bases from V and 6 from J; bases not matched to a gene: 7. This CDR3 has 12 residues. CDR1 is SEHNR and CDR2 is FQNEAQ in the germline V gene (reference sequence). CDR3 in amino acids: CAQGANGDTQYF. The CDR3 coding sequence is TGTGCCCAGGGGGCGAACGGGGATACGCAGTATTTT.

The chain recombines TRBV11-3 with TRBJ2-3; D may be TRBD1 or TRBD2 (5 bases each). Germline CDR1 and CDR2: SGHNT and YENEEA. The V and J ends lost 8 bases and 4 bases respectively, with 16 bases between them. CDR3 length: 14 residues. The CDR3 DNA is TGTGCCAGCGATGAGGGGAGAGAGTCAGATACGCAGTATTTT. Encoded protein: CASDEGRESDTQYF.

J is TRBJ1-2 and V is TRBV10-2; D uncertain. This CDR3 is 14 amino acids long. Trimming pared 3 bases from V and 6 bases from J, leaving 14 bases between. Germline CDR1 reads WSHSY; CDR2 reads SAAADI. DNA for the CDR3: TGCGCCAGCAGTGACTCGAGATCCGTTAATGGCTACACCTTC. It encodes CASSDSRSVNGYTF.

This clone was detected only once. This rearrangement joins TRBV12-3 or TRBV12-4 to TRBJ2-7, with unresolved D. Between the trimmed V and J ends, which lost 2 bases and 2 bases, there was a span of 7 bases. The CDR3 spans 13 residues. CDR3 in amino acids: CASSLQAAYEQYF. CDR3 DNA: TGTGCCAGCAGTTTACAGGCAGCCTACGAGCAGTACTTC.

A single count supports this clone. This rearrangement joins TRBV18 to TRBJ1-5, with a possible D match to TRBD1 (5 bases). CDR1 is KGHSH, CDR2 LQKENI, per germline. The CDR3 loop spans 13 amino acids. The V gene lost 5 bases and the J gene lost 5 bases, with 10 bases spanning the gap. In nucleotides, the CDR3 is TGTGCCAGCTCAGTTCAGGGACATCAGCCCCAGCATTTT. Its translation: CASSVQGHQPQHF.

The chain carries TRBV6-4 and TRBJ2-7; 14 bases align to TRBD2. From germline, CDR1 is MRHNA and CDR2 SNTAGT. Unmatched junction bases numbered 13, after V lost 9 bases and J lost 0 bases. The CDR3 length is 18 residues. CDR3 residues: CARGEGTSGGESSYEQYF. For the CDR3, the DNA is TGTGCCAGAGGCGAGGGGACTAGCGGGGGTGAGAGCTCCTACGAGCAGTACTTC.

As regards this clone: One end of the junction is discordant with germline, which a read error may explain. This chain uses TRBV24-1 with TRBJ2-3; possibly TRBD1 for D (6 bases). The CDR3 spans 15 residues. Looked up from germline, CDR1 is KGHDR and CDR2 is SFDVKD. Here the CDR3 DNA reads TGTGCCACCAGTGCTTTGATGGGGGCCACAGATACGCAGTATTTT. Translated, it gives CATSALMGATDTQYF.

This rearrangement joins TRBV4-3 to TRBJ1-4; tentatively, D is TRBD1 (5 bases). This CDR3 contains 17 residues. The germline CDR1 and CDR2 sequences are LGHNA and YSLEER. Trimming cost V 0 bases and J 7 bases, with 18 bases left between them. The CDR3 nucleotides read TGCGCCAGCAGCCAAGACAGGACGGCAGGGAGCGGTGAAAAACTGTTTTTT. This codes for CASSQDRTAGSGEKLFF.

The V gene is TRBV4-2, the J gene TRBJ1-1; 8 bases align to TRBD1. The ends lost 4 bases at V and 3 bases at J; junction bases unmatched: 7. CDR3 length: 15 residues. Germline CDR1 reads LGHNA; CDR2 reads YNFKEQ. Here the CDR3 DNA reads TGTGCCAGCAGCCCTCCGGACAGGGAGTACACTGAAGCTTTCTTT. Translation: CASSPPDREYTEAFF.

This clone showed up just once. V and J are TRBV4-3 and TRBJ1-1; no definite D call. Germline loops: CDR1 LGHNA, CDR2 YSLEER. V lost 1 base to trimming and J lost 1 base, with 13 bases between them. This CDR3 spans 16 amino acids. The CDR3 DNA reads TGCGCCAGCAGCCAAGGCGGACCGACTTCGAACACTGAAGCTTTCTTT. This sequence encodes CASSQGGPTSNTEAFF.

This clone was seen just once. V usage is TRBV10-3 and J usage is TRBJ2-7, with TRBD2 matching over 7 bases. The CDR3 sequence is 13 residues long. V trimming: 8 bases; J trimming: 4 bases; junction bases outside the gene matches: 8. Per germline, CDR1 ENHRY and CDR2 SYGVKD. DNA of the CDR3: TGTGCCATCGCCCTCACGGGGGGATACGAGCAGTACTTC. As protein: CAIALTGGYEQYF.

The table lists this clone with a count of one. The V gene is TRBV23-1, the J gene TRBJ2-1, with D unresolved. TRBV23-1 is an open reading frame, and its role is uncertain. The CDR3 runs 12 residues. The V gene lost 4 bases and the J gene lost 5 bases, with 6 bases spanning the gap. CDR3 amino acids: CASSPLHNEQFF. In DNA, the CDR3 is TGCGCCAGCAGTCCTTTACACAATGAGCAGTTCTTC.

The V and J genes are TRBV24-1 and TRBJ2-3; D perhaps matches TRBD1 (6 bases). There are 15 residues in the CDR3. Germline V gene sequence: CDR1 KGHDR, CDR2 SFDVKD. Trimming left V 2 bases short and J 2 bases short, with 10 bases between. The CDR3, as DNA: TGTGCCACCAGTGATTCACAGGGAATCACAGATACGCAGTATTTT. Encoded protein: CATSDSQGITDTQYF.

This clone occurred a few times. The chain combines TRBV10-1 with TRBJ1-1, with TRBD1 matching over 7 bases. V shed 7 bases, J shed 3 bases, and the junction held 14 bases outside the gene matches. The V gene's germline CDR1 is WNHNN and CDR2 SYGVQD (reference sequence). The CDR3 loop spans 16 amino acids. The CDR3 sequence is CASTLKEGQRDTEAFF. The CDR3 region has the DNA TGCGCCAGCACTCTAAAAGAGGGACAGCGGGACACTGAAGCTTTCTTT.

This chain connects TRBV29-1 to TRBJ1-2; D is uncertain. The CDR3 runs to 14 residues. Germline assignment: CDR1 SQVTM and CDR2 ANQGSEA. Trimming left V 7 bases short and J 4 bases short, with 19 bases between. The CDR3 region is CSAKGVSGLYGYTF. CDR3 nucleotides: TGCAGCGCCAAGGGTGTCAGCGGACTCTATGGCTACACCTTC.

This chain connects TRBV27 to TRBJ1-6; 9 bases match TRBD1. The CDR3 runs 17 residues. CDR1 MNHEY and CDR2 SMNVEV come from the germline V gene (reference sequence). After removal of 6 bases from V and 9 bases from J, the junction contained 15 bases not matched to a gene. The CDR3 region has the DNA TGTGCCAGCAGCTGGAACCACAAAGGGACAGGGTCTTCACCCCTCCACTTT. Its translation is CASSWNHKGTGSSPLHF.